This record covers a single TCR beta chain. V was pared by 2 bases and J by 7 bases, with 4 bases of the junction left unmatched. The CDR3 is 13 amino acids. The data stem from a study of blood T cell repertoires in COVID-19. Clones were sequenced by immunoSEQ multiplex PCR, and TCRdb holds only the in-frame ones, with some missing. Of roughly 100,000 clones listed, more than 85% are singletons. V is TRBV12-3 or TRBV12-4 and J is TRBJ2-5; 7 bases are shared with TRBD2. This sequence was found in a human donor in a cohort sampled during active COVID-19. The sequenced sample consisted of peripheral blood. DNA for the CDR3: TGTGCCAGCAGTTTAACTGGGGGGGGGACCCAGTACTTC. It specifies CASSLTGGGTQYF.